The rows below give T cell receptor beta chains drawn from one sample of a study of shared clonotypes between healthy human individuals. Method: immunoSEQ multiplex PCR; TCRdb's copy keeps in-frame clones and lacks some. The sample lists under 2.5 million clones, less than 95% occurring once. The sequenced sample was naive CD4+ T cells from PBMCs. These receptors were taken from a man between 18 and 35 years old in good health. Some clones in this sample may be carry-over from other donors' samples. The conserved cysteine and the conserved F or W are not part of the CDR3 here.

j_gene,v_gene,CDR3aa
TRBJ2-5,TRBV7-6,ASSLAGTHQETQY
TRBJ2-7,TRBV6-5,ASSYSRKSYEQY
TRBJ2-3,TRBV19,ASRGMGQGLHTQY
TRBJ2-5,TRBV28,ATRTRETQY
TRBJ2-2,TRBV5-1,ASSLGPPVGGELF
TRBJ2-1,TRBV5-1,ASSLGSARAGEQF
TRBJ2-5,TRBV4-2,ASSQEGRETLGETQY
TRBJ2-1,TRBV9,ASSVRTGGPSGSNEQF
TRBJ2-7,TRBV29-1,SVQRDPRSEQY
TRBJ2-1,TRBV4-3,ASSQDQGREQF
TRBJ2-1,TRBV7-2,ASSFEIRSEQF
TRBJ2-1,TRBV27,ASSFGGRALDEQF
TRBJ2-3,TRBV7-2,ASSLTSGMRTDTQY
TRBJ2-7,TRBV29-1,SAKLGQKNTYEQY
TRBJ2-1,TRBV9,ASSVGSGTSRYNEQF
TRBJ2-3,TRBV5-1,ASSGGGTDTQY
TRBJ1-2,TRBV18,ASSPVGDLNYGYT
TRBJ1-2,TRBV7-9,ASSLLGGGGDGYT
TRBJ2-2,TRBV7-3,ASSSTTVQETGELF
TRBJ2-7,TRBV11-3,ASGGNSYEQY
TRBJ2-5,TRBV18,ASSPGLQETQY
-,TRBV2,ASSEGYEQY
TRBJ1-1,TRBV5-1,ASSARDRDTEAF
TRBJ2-6,TRBV28,ASSQQVPGGANVLT
TRBJ2-3,TRBV19,ASSIWTPGRSTDTQY
TRBJ2-3,TRBV9,ASSVGGSSDTQY
TRBJ2-2,TRBV28,ASRRTGELF
TRBJ2-3,TRBV5-6,ASRKRTSGIRTDTQY
TRBJ1-1,TRBV7-9,ASSLVLDSEAF
TRBJ2-1,TRBV28,ASSPPRHSIANNEQF
TRBJ2-7,TRBV7-8,ASSLASGGTYEQY
TRBJ1-1,TRBV9,ASSMGQNTEAF
TRBJ1-1,TRBV6-6,ASSYSTGGHTEAF
TRBJ1-4,TRBV7-9,ASSFGQGGNEKLF
TRBJ2-1,TRBV11-1,ASSLRGMSSYNEQF
TRBJ2-7,TRBV28,ASSFSGGIYEQY
TRBJ1-2,TRBV7-2,ASSLGLEGGYT
TRBJ2-1,TRBV11-1,ASSRVTGGNNEQF
TRBJ2-1,TRBV27,ASSLGRTGYNEQF
TRBJ2-3,TRBV5-1,ASSSDEPSGRSTDTQY
TRBJ2-3,TRBV7-9,ASSLFGRARQDTQY
TRBJ2-7,TRBV11-2,ASSSSGSSYEQY
TRBJ1-2,TRBV5-1,ASSLLGTTIDYGYT
TRBJ2-1,TRBV2,ASSEGLHNEQF
TRBJ2-1,TRBV28,ASRYKTHEQF
TRBJ1-5,TRBV6-4,ASSETQGYQPQH
TRBJ2-7,TRBV18,ASSQDKEQY
TRBJ1-1,TRBV29-1,SVVGTEAF
TRBJ2-6,TRBV5-1,ASSANPGIGANVLT
TRBJ1-1,TRBV4-2,ASSQAIRTAEAF